This T cell receptor (beta chain) was documented in a study of T cells in Graves' hyperthyroidism and ophthalmopathy. Whole-study findings and limits: Through a model of 13 V-J features, ophthalmopathy was separated from stable hyperthyroidism.

The germline V gene encodes CDR1 ENHRY and CDR2 SYGVKD. The CDR3 spans 12 amino acids, including both terminal residues. RNA transcripts gave rise to amplified TCR beta CDR3 regions. TCR CDR3 underwent first-round RT-PCR with the HTBI primer set. TCRdb called the multiplex PCR reads again in MiXCR, with one record for every CDR3 protein. This table holds 600,000 to 800,000 distinct CDR3 sequences, approximately 40% found once. This clonotype was recorded a few times. Its specificity is unknown. A read error is likely, as this CDR3 ends without the conserved phenylalanine or tryptophan. Because the CDR3's place on the DNA is in doubt, the DNA is left out and the CDR3 is given as listed by TCRdb.

Sequences were obtained from blood. This rearrangement joins TRBV10-3 to TRBJ2-7; the table calls TRBD1, which could not be checked here. This receptor was taken from a woman in her thirties or forties with Graves' hyperthyroidism. The CDR3 reads CAISAQGVEVII.